Listed below are T cell receptor beta chains from one sample, sequenced in a study of shared clonotypes between healthy human individuals. Assay: immunoSEQ multiplex PCR; the TCRdb copy retains only in-frame clones and omits some. The repertoire has roughly 1,100,000 clones, roughly 75% of them found once; the top ten carry approximately 1.5%. Sequencing was performed on memory CD4+ T cells sorted from blood. Receptors originate from a young man in good health. Each CDR3 is given with its conserved first and last residue. D genes are given only for firm matches. Clone size, where shown, is once, few, many, or a class for clones that have expanded.

TRBV5-1	.	TRBJ2-3	.	TGCGCCAGCAGCTTGGATACCGAGGGGGATACGCAGTATTTT	CASSLDTEGDTQYF
TRBV15	TRBD2	TRBJ2-7	.	TGTGCCACCAGCAGAGTAGCGGGGCTCGAACAGCAGTACTTC	CATSRVAGLEQQYF
TRBV30	.	TRBJ1-3	few	TGTGCCTGGAGTGAAGACAACTCTGGAAACACCATATATTTT	CAWSEDNSGNTIYF
TRBV6-5	.	TRBJ2-5	.	TGTGCCAGCAGTTACTCTACGATCCAAGAGACCCAGTACTTC	CASSYSTIQETQYF
TRBV29-1	TRBD1	TRBJ2-4	once	TGCAGCGTTGCGTCACTGACAGGGATCGAGTACATTCAGTACTTC	CSVASLTGIEYIQYF
TRBV15	TRBD1	TRBJ2-3	.	TGTGCCACCAGCGGACAGACAGGGGGGAAGACTAGCACAGATACGCAGTATTTT	CATSGQTGGKTSTDTQYF
TRBV30	.	TRBJ1-1	.	TGTGCCTGGAGTGCAGGGGTACTAAGGGACACTGAAGCTTTCTTT	CAWSAGVLRDTEAFF
TRBV2	TRBD1	TRBJ1-5	.	TGTGCCAGCAGGGGACAGATATTATTTAGCAATCAGCCCCAGCATTTT	CASRGQILFSNQPQHF
TRBV5-1	TRBD2	TRBJ2-7	.	TGCGCCAGCAGCTTGGAATCTAGCGGGAGGTACGAGCAGTACTTC	CASSLESSGRYEQYF
TRBV7-2	TRBD1	TRBJ2-7	.	TGTGCCAGCAGCTTACAACCGGGACAGGGCAGGAACGAGCAGTACTTC	CASSLQPGQGRNEQYF
TRBV28	.	TRBJ2-7	.	TGTGCCAGCAGTTCTCCGGGGAGGTCCTACGAGCAGTACTTC	CASSSPGRSYEQYF
TRBV5-1	.	TRBJ1-1	.	TGCGCCAGCAGTGCGGGGCAGACTAACACTGAAGCTTTCTTT	CASSAGQTNTEAFF
TRBV5-4	.	TRBJ2-1	.	TGTGCCAGCAGCTCGCGACAGGCCCTAGGGGAGCAGTTCTTC	CASSSRQALGEQFF
TRBV7-2	.	TRBJ1-3	.	TGTGCCAGCAGATACTCCACGGGAAACACCATATATTTT	CASRYSTGNTIYF
TRBV7-2	.	TRBJ1-4	.	TGTGCCAGCAGCGCCCGACAGAATGAAAAACTGTTTTTT	CASSARQNEKLFF
TRBV2	.	TRBJ1-1	.	TGTGCCAGCAGTGGATCAGGAGTGAACACTGAAGCTTTCTTT	CASSGSGVNTEAFF
TRBV28	.	TRBJ2-3	many	TGTGCCAGCAGCCCCCCCTCGGGGATCACAGATACGCAGTATTTT	CASSPPSGITDTQYF
TRBV30	.	TRBJ1-1	few	TGTGCCTGGAATGGGGAGGGAGACACTGAAGCTTTCTTT	CAWNGEGDTEAFF
TRBV18	.	TRBJ2-5	.	TGTGCCAGCTCACCATACCGGTCCGACTCTGAGGCCCAGTACTTC	CASSPYRSDSEAQYF
TRBV5-6	.	TRBJ2-2	.	TGTGCCAGCAGCCGATACCCCGACGGGAACACCGGGGAGCTGTTTTTT	CASSRYPDGNTGELFF
TRBV18	TRBD1	TRBJ2-5	.	TGTGCCAGCTCACCAAGGACAGGGGAAGGGGAGACCCAGTACTTC	CASSPRTGEGETQYF
TRBV14	.	TRBJ1-1	few	TGTGCCAGCAGCCAAGGGGGTTGGAACACTGAAGCTTTCTTT	CASSQGGWNTEAFF